These 3 T cell receptor beta chains came from one sample sequenced in a study of OX40 agonist ivuxolimab in advanced cancers. Libraries were prepared by immunoSEQ multiplex PCR; TCRdb keeps only in-frame clonotypes and omits some of them. Counted here are roughly 56,000 clones, around 86% occurring once; the ten biggest clones make up 0.85% to 0.95%. Sample: CD4+ or CD8+ T cells sorted from blood, taken in a trial of the OX40 agonist ivuxolimab. These receptors came from an adult with an advanced solid tumor such as melanoma, head and neck, liver or kidney cancer.

The chain is built from TRBV27 and TRBJ2-7; 7 bases are shared with TRBD1. Germline CDR1 MNHEY, CDR2 SMNVEV (reference sequence). The CDR3 spans 15 residues. V shed 6 bases and J 0 bases; nucleotides not matched to a gene: 8. The CDR3 here is CASSRQGPNSYEQYF. The CDR3 DNA reads as TGTGCCAGCAGCCGACAGGGCCCAAACTCCTACGAGCAGTACTTC.

CDR3 DNA sequence: TGTGCCAGCAGCCGGACTAGCGGGAGCTCCTACGAGCAGTACTTC. As protein: CASSRTSGSSYEQYF. The chain links TRBV28 to TRBJ2-7, with TRBD2 identical over 13 bases. V lost 6 bases and J lost 0; bases outside the gene matches: 2. The germline V gene encodes CDR1 MDHEN and CDR2 SYDVKM. The CDR3 is made up of 15 amino acids. The variable domain in full, with the rest retrieved from reference TRBV28 and TRBJ2-7, is DVKVTQSSRYLVKRTGEKVFLECVQDMDHENMFWYRQDPGLGLRLIYFSYDVKMKEKGDIPEGYSVSREKKERFSLILESASTNQTSMYLCASSRTSGSSYEQYFGPGTRLTVT.

The chain links TRBV14 to TRBJ2-7; D not resolved. CDR3 length: 11 residues. Germline CDR1 SGHDN, CDR2 FVKESK. V gave up 1 base and J gave up 6 bases, with 4 bases separating them. The DNA for the CDR3 is TGTGCCAGCAGCCAAGCTCTCGAGCAGTACTTC. Its translation: CASSQALEQYF. Supplemented by reference TRBV14 and TRBJ2-7, the full variable domain reads EAGVTQFPSHSVIEKGQTVTLRCDPISGHDNLYWYRRVMGKEIKFLLHFVKESKQDESGMPNNRFLAERTGGTYSTLKVQPAELEDSGVYFCASSQALEQYFGPGTRLTVT.